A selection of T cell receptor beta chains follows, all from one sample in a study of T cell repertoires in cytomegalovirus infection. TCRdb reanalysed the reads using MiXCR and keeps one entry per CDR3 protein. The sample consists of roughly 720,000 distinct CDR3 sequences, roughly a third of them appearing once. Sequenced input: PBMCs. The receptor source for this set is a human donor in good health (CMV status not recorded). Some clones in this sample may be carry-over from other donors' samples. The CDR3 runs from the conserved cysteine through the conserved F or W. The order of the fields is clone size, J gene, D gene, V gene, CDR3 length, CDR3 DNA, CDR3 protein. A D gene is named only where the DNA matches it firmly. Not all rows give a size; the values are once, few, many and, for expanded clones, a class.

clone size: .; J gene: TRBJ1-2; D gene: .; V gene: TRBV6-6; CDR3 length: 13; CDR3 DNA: TGTGCCAGCAGTTACTGGCAGGACTATGGCTACACCTTC; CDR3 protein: CASSYWQDYGYTF
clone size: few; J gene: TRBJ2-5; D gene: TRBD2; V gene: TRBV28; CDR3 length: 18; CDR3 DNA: TGTGCCAGCAGTCTCCCTAGCGGGGGGGCCCACCCGCAAGAGACCCAGTACTTC; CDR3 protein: CASSLPSGGAHPQETQYF
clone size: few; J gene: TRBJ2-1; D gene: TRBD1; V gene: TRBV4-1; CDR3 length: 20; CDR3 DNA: TGCGCCAGCAGCCAAGAGGTGCCAGGGGGCCTTAGGTCCGTACGTGGTGAGCAGTTCTTC; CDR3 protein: CASSQEVPGGLRSVRGEQFF
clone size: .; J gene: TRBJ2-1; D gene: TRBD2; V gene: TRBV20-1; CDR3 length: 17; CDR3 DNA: TGCAGTGCCCCCTTACCTAGGACTAGCGGGTGGGGGGGTGAGCAGTTCTTC; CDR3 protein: CSAPLPRTSGWGGEQFF
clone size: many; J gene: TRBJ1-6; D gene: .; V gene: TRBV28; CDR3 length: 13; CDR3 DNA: TGTGCCAGCAGTGGGGGCCTTCGGGACAACCTCCACTTT; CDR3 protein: CASSGGLRDNLHF
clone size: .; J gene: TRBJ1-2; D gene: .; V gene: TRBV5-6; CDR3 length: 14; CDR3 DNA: TGTGCCAGCAGCTTGGGCGGAGTGGTTTATGGCTACACCTTC; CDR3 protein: CASSLGGVVYGYTF
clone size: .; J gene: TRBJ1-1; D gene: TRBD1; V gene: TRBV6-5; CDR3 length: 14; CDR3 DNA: TGTGCCAGCAGCCTGACAGGGCTGGACACTGAAGCTTTCTTT; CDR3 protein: CASSLTGLDTEAFF
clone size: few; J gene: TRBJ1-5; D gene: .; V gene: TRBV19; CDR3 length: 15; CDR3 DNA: TGTGCCAGTAGTCCGCGACCGAATAGCAATCAGCCCCAGCATTTT; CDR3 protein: CASSPRPNSNQPQHF
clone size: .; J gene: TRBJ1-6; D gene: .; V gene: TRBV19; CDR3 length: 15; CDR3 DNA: TGTGCCAGTAGTCGCGGCGGGGGATTAAATTCACCCCTCCACTTT; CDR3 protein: CASSRGGGLNSPLHF
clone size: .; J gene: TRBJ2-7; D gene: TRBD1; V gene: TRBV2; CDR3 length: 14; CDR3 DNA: TGTGCCAGCAGTACCCTTCAGGGGGCCCACGAGCAGTACTTC; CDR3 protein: CASSTLQGAHEQYF
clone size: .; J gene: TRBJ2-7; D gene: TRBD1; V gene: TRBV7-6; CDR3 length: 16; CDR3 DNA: TGTGCCAGCAGCGCTAAGACAGGGGTCGGATCCTACGAGCAGTACTTC; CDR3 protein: CASSAKTGVGSYEQYF
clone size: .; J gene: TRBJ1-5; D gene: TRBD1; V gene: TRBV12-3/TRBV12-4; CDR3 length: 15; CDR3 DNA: TGTGCCAGCAGTGGCCGGGACAGTAACAATCAGCCCCAGCATTTT; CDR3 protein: CASSGRDSNNQPQHF
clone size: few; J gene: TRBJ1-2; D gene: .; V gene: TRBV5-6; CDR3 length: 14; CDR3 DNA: TGTGCCAGCTCGCTCGGGGAGAGGGGCTATGGCTACACCTTC; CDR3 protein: CASSLGERGYGYTF
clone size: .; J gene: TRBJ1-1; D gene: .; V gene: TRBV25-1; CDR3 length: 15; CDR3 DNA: TGTGCCAGCAGTGAATCAGGAGGGCGGGGTCGGCCCCCTTTCTTT; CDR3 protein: CASSESGGRGRPPFF
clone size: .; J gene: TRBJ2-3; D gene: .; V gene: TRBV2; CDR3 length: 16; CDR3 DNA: TGTGCCAGCAGTGGCCGACAGGTTTACGACACAGATACGCAGTATTTT; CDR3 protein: CASSGRQVYDTDTQYF
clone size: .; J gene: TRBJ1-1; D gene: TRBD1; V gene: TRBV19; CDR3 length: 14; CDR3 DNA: TGTGCCAGTAGAGATACAGGGGGCCACACTGAAGCTTTCTTT; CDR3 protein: CASRDTGGHTEAFF
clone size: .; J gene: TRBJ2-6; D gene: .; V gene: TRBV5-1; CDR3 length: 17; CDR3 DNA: TGCGCCAGCAGCTTTTCCGGGGTAGGATCCGGGGCCAACGTCCTGACTTTC; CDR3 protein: CASSFSGVGSGANVLTF
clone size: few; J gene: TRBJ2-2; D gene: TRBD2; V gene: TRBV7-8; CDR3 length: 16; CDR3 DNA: TGTGCCAGCAGCTACCTAGCGGGGGGATCCACCGGGGAGCTGTTTTTT; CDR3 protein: CASSYLAGGSTGELFF
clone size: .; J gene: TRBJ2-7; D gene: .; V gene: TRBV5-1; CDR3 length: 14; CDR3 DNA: TGCGCCAGCAGCTTGGAGAGGTTTGGCTACGAGCAGTACTTC; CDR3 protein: CASSLERFGYEQYF
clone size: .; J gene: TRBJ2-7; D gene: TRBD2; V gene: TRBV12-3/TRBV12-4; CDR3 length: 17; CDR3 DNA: TGTGCCAGCAGTTTAACCATTGGGGGCGGGAGGGCTTCGGAGCAGTACTTC; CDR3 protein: CASSLTIGGGRASEQYF
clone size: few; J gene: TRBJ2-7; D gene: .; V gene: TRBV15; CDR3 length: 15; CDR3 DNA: TGTGCCACCAGCAGAGATCCAGTTGGGGCCTACGAGCAGTACTTC; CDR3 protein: CATSRDPVGAYEQYF
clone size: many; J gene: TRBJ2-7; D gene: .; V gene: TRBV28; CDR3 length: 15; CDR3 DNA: TGTGCCAGCAGTTCAGCCGGTACAGGGAACTACGAGCAGTACTTC; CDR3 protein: CASSSAGTGNYEQYF
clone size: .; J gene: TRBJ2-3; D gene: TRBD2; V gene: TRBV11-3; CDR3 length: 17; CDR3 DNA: TGTGCCAGCAGCTTGAGTACGGGTCTAGCGGGAGCAGATACGCAGTATTTT; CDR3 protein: CASSLSTGLAGADTQYF
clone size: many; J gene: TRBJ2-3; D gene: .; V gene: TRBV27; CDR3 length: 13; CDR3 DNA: TGTGCCAGCAGCTTTCGCAGTACAGATACGCAGTATTTT; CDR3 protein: CASSFRSTDTQYF
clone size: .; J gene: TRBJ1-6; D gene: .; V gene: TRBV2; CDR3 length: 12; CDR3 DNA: TGTGCCAGCAGTGCAGCCAATTCACCCCTCCACTTT; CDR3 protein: CASSAANSPLHF
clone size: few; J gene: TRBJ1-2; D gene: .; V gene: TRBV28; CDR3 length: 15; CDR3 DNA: TGTGCCAGCAGTTACGAGGGGGGCACTAACTATGGCTACACCTTC; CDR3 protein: CASSYEGGTNYGYTF
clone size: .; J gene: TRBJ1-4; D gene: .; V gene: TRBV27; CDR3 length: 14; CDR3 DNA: TGTGCCAGCAGTGCCCAGGGTGTAGGGGAAAAACTGTTTTTT; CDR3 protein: CASSAQGVGEKLFF
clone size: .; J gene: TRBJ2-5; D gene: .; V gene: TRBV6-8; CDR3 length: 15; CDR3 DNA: TGTGCCAGCAGTTACTCTCGGGGCAGACAAGAGACCCAGTACTTC; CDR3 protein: CASSYSRGRQETQYF
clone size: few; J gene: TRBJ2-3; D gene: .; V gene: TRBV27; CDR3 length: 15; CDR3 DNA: TGTGCCAGCAGTCTAACTAGCAACCGACTAAATACGCAGTATTTT; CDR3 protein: CASSLTSNRLNTQYF
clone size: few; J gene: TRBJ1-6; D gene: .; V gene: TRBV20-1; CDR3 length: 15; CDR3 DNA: TGCAGTGCTAGAGATGGATTGGGGCTAGTTTCACCCCTCCACTTT; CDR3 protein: CSARDGLGLVSPLHF
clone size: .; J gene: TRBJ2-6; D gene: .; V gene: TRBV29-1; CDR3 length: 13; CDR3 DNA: TGCAGCGTTCGGAACTCTGGGGCCAACGTCCTGACTTTC; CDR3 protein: CSVRNSGANVLTF